This TCR beta chain stems from a study of blood T cell repertoires in COVID-19. Study background: PBMCs, B-cell-depleted T cells, or T cells were the source of the cDNA or gDNA that made up the material.

This CDR3 region has 17 residues. The germline V gene encodes CDR1 MNHEY and CDR2 SMNVEV (reference sequence). V lost 5 bases, J lost 2 bases, and 10 bases stayed unmatched. The repertoire was sequenced with immunoSEQ multiplex PCR; TCRdb's copy has only in-frame clones and lacks some. The table shows roughly 150,000 clones, with approximately 80% occurring only once. Sample: PBMCs or T cells enriched from blood (not recorded which). This chain connects TRBV27 to TRBJ2-2, with TRBD1 identical over 8 bases. The sequence came from a man in his 70s who had been exposed to COVID-19. The CDR3 sequence is CASSPRGPGGNTGELFF. The CDR3 coding sequence is TGTGCCAGCAGTCCACGCGGCCCAGGGGGCAACACCGGGGAGCTGTTTTTT.